The next 13 T cell receptor beta chains were all read from a single sample in a study of blood T cell repertoires in COVID-19. TCRdb's table, derived via immunoSEQ multiplex PCR, lists solely in-frame clones and lacks some. The sample lists roughly 320,000 clones; 89% were seen once. The sequenced sample consisted of peripheral blood. Receptors originate from a woman in her thirties with COVID-19, enrolled during active disease.

The CDR3 protein is CASSSRASPLHF. The CDR3 nucleotides are TGTGCCAGCAGTTCCAGGGCTTCACCCCTCCACTTT. The V call is TRBV6-5, the J call TRBJ1-6, with a possible D match to TRBD1 (5 bases). Germline V gene sequence: CDR1 MNHEY, CDR2 SVGAGI. V was pared by 4 bases and J by 9 bases, with 7 bases between. The CDR3 has 12 amino acids.

This sequence joins TRBV2 and TRBJ1-4, with TRBD1 as a possible D gene (6 bases). Deletions cut 7 bases from V and 8 bases from J, with 17 bases between. The CDR3 runs to 14 residues. Germline lookup yields CDR1 SNHLY and CDR2 FYNNEI. CDR3 sequence (DNA): TGTGCCAGCACACTCGGGACAAGGGAGGAAAAACTGTTTTTT. The encoded protein is CASTLGTREEKLFF.

The chain combines TRBV7-9 with TRBJ2-3; weak D call: TRBD2 (5 bases). Germline CDR1 SEHNR, CDR2 FQNEAQ (reference sequence). The CDR3 loop spans 13 amino acids. V shed 5 bases and J shed 1 base, with 7 bases lying between them. CDR3: CASSPGGTDTQYF. The CDR3 coding sequence is TGTGCCAGCAGCCCCGGGGGCACAGATACGCAGTATTTT.

The CDR3 sequence is CASSVQGLDYGYTF. CDR3 nucleotide sequence: TGCGCCAGCAGCGTTCAGGGGCTCGACTATGGCTACACCTTC. This chain joins TRBV5-1 and TRBJ1-2; weak D call: TRBD1 (6 bases). With 4 bases removed from V and 3 bases from J, the gap between germline ends came to 13 bases. This CDR3 is built from 14 residues. Looked up from germline, CDR1 is SGHRS and CDR2 is YFSETQ. Combining the CDR3 with reference TRBV5-1 and TRBJ1-2 gives the whole variable domain KAGVTQTPRYLIKTRGQQVTLSCSPISGHRSVSWYQQTPGQGLQFLFEYFSETQRNKGNFPGRFSGRQFSNSRSEMNVSTLELGDSALYLCASSVQGLDYGYTFGSGTRLTVV.

The chain has TRBV5-6 and TRBJ1-1; D possibly corresponds to TRBD1 (6 bases). The CDR3 sequence is 14 residues long. CDR1 and CDR2 from the germline V gene are SGHDT and YYEEEE. V was cut by 6 bases and J by 3 bases, with 15 bases left in between. The CDR3 region has the DNA TGTGCCAGCATACAGGGCGGGTGGGACACTGAAGCTTTCTTT. Translated: CASIQGGWDTEAFF.

This chain links TRBV25-1 with TRBJ2-2, with D uncertain. CDR1 and CDR2 from the germline V gene are MGHDK and SYGVNS. This CDR3 is built from 15 residues. The ends were cut back, 3 bases at V and 1 base at J, with 9 bases in the middle. Here the CDR3 DNA reads TGTGCCAGCAGTGACCCGACAAAGAACACCGGGGAGCTGTTTTTT. This codes for CASSDPTKNTGELFF.

This clone has a handful of counts. The chain has TRBV19 and TRBJ1-2; 10 bases line up with TRBD1. V gave up 4 bases and J gave up 3 bases; unmatched junction bases: 2. The germline V gene has CDR1 LNHDA and CDR2 SQIVND (reference sequence). CDR3 length: 14 amino acids. Here the CDR3 DNA reads TGTGCCAGTAGTAGACAGGGGGCGGACTATGGCTACACCTTC. As protein: CASSRQGADYGYTF.

The chain recombines TRBV12-5 with TRBJ2-2; TRBD1 might be the D (5 bases). CDR3 length: 13 residues. CDR1 is LGHNT and CDR2 is FRNRAP in the germline V gene. Trimming left V 3 bases short and J 4 bases short, with 6 bases between. This chain's CDR3 is CASGFGATGELFF. In nucleotides, the CDR3 is TGTGCTAGTGGTTTTGGGGCCACCGGGGAGCTGTTTTTT.

The rearrangement links TRBV5-1 to TRBJ1-6; no reliable D call. This CDR3 has 13 residues. Trimming took 5 bases from V and 9 from J, leaving 12 bases between them. Looked up from germline, CDR1 is SGHRS and CDR2 is YFSETQ. CDR3 bases: TGCGCCAGCAGGGAGGACCGATTTTCACCCCTCCACTTT. Translated, it gives CASREDRFSPLHF. The full variable domain, rest sourced from reference TRBV5-1 and TRBJ1-6, is KAGVTQTPRYLIKTRGQQVTLSCSPISGHRSVSWYQQTPGQGLQFLFEYFSETQRNKGNFPGRFSGRQFSNSRSEMNVSTLELGDSALYLCASREDRFSPLHFGNGTRLTVT.

The rearrangement links TRBV12-3 or TRBV12-4 to TRBJ1-1; weak D call: TRBD1 (6 bases). Deletions cut 7 bases from V and 5 bases from J, with 8 bases between. The CDR3 has 11 amino acids. The CDR3 DNA reads TGTGCCAGCATAAGGGGGACTGAAGCTTTCTTT. Its translation is CASIRGTEAFF.

This chain connects TRBV5-5 to TRBJ2-2; 10 positions agree with TRBD1. V dropped 0 bases and J dropped 5; count of bases not matched to a gene: 4. The germline CDR1 and CDR2 sequences are SGHKS and YYEKEE (reference sequence). The CDR3 length is 16 residues. The CDR3 is CASSLGQGARTGELFF. CDR3 coding DNA: TGTGCCAGCAGCTTGGGACAGGGGGCGCGGACCGGGGAGCTGTTTTTT.

The chain links TRBV3-1 (or the pseudogene TRBV3-2) to TRBJ1-1; TRBD1 matches at 8 bases. The CDR3 covers 16 residues. Germline-derived CDR1 and CDR2 are LGHDT and YNNKEL (reference sequence). With V trimmed by 2 bases and J by 7 bases, 12 bases remained unmatched. The DNA for the CDR3 is TGTGCCAGCAGCCAAAGATCAACAGGGGGAAAGAATGAAGCTTTCTTT. The encoded protein is CASSQRSTGGKNEAFF.

The rearrangement links TRBV9 to TRBJ1-5, with 7 bases lining up with TRBD1. The CDR3 length is 13 residues. V was pared by 6 bases and J by 2 bases, with 2 bases of the junction left unmatched. Germline V CDR1 and CDR2: SGDLS, YYNGEE. Here the CDR3 reads CASTGGRNQPQHF. CDR3 in DNA: TGTGCCAGCACAGGGGGGCGCAATCAGCCCCAGCATTTT.